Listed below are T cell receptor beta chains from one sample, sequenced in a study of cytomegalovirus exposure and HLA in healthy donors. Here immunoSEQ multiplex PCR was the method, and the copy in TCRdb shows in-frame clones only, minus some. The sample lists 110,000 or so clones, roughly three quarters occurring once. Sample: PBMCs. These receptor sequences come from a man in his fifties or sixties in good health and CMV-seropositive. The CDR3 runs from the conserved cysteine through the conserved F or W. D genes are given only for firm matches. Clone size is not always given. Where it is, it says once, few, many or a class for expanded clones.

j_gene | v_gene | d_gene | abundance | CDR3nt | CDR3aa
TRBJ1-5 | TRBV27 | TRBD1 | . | TGTGCCAGCAGTGTTATAGGGGGCAGTAATCAGCCCCAGCATTTT | CASSVIGGSNQPQHF
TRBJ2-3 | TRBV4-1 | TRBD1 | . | TGCGCCAGCAGCGGAAGGAGACAGGGAATTACCACAGATACGCAGTATTTT | CASSGRRQGITTDTQYF
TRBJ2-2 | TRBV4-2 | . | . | TGTGCCAGCAGCTCAAGTGTGATAGAGCGCACCGGGGAGCTGTTTTTT | CASSSSVIERTGELFF
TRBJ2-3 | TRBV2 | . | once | TGTGCCAGCAATGGACAGACAGATACGCAGTATTTT | CASNGQTDTQYF
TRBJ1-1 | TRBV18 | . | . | TGTGCCAGCTCACCGAGCTCCAACACTGAAGCTTTCTTT | CASSPSSNTEAFF
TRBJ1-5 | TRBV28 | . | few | TGTGCCAGCAGTAACAGGGATAATCAGCCCCAGCATTTT | CASSNRDNQPQHF
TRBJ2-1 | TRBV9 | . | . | TGTGCCAGCAGCGCCGACAGAGTCGGGCAGTTCTTC | CASSADRVGQFF
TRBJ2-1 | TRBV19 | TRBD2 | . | TGTGCCAGTAGCCGGACTAGCGGGAGGGGGGTAGCGAATGAGCAGTTCTTC | CASSRTSGRGVANEQFF
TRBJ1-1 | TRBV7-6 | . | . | TGTGCCAGCAGCAAACAGGGAGGGTGGAACACTGAAGCTTTCTTT | CASSKQGGWNTEAFF
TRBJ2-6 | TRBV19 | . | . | TGTGCCAGCTCCTTCTTTGCCAACGTCCTGACTTTC | CASSFFANVLTF
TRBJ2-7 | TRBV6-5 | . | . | TGTGCCAGCAGTTACGTCGGCGGGATCTCCTACGAGCAGTACTTC | CASSYVGGISYEQYF
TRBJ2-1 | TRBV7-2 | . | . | TGTGCCAGCAGCTTAGAGGCGGAGAATGAGCAGTTCTTC | CASSLEAENEQFF
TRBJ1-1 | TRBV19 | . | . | TGTGCCAGTAGTAAGGGCGGCAGGAGGACCGAAGCTTTCTTT | CASSKGGRRTEAFF
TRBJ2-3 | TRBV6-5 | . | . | TGTGCCAGCAGTTACGACAGTGGAGATACGCAGTATTTT | CASSYDSGDTQYF